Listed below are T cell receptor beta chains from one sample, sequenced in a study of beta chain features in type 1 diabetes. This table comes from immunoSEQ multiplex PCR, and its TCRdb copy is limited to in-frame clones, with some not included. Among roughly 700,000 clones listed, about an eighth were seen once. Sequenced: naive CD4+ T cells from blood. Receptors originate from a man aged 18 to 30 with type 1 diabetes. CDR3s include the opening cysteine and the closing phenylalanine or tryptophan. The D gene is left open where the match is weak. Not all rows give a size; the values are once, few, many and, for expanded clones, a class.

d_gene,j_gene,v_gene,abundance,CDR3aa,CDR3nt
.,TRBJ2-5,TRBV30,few,CAWSRLGSETQYF,TGTGCCTGGAGTAGGTTAGGGTCGGAGACCCAGTACTTC
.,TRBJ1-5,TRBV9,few,CASSPHDGQLGEPQHF,TGTGCCAGCAGCCCCCACGACGGGCAGCTGGGAGAACCCCAGCATTTT
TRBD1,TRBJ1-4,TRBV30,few,CAWRDREASTNEKLFF,TGTGCCTGGAGGGACAGGGAGGCCTCAACTAATGAAAAACTGTTTTTT
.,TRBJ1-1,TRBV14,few,CASRSDNTEAFF,TGTGCCAGCAGATCCGATAACACTGAAGCTTTCTTT
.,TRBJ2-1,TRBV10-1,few,CASSDRSSYNEQFF,TGCGCCAGCAGTGACAGGAGCTCCTACAATGAGCAGTTCTTC
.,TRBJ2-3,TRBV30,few,CAWSVGLATSTDTQYF,TGTGCCTGGAGTGTAGGGCTAGCGACCTCCACAGATACGCAGTATTTT
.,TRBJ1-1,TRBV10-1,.,CASSGQENTEAFF,TGCGCCAGCAGTGGACAGGAGAACACTGAAGCTTTCTTT
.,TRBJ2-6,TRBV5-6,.,CASSEGSGANVLTF,TGTGCCAGCAGCGAAGGGTCTGGGGCCAACGTCCTGACTTTC
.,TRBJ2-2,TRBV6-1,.,CASSEAERTDNTGELFF,TGTGCCAGCAGTGAAGCTGAAAGGACGGATAACACCGGGGAGCTGTTTTTT
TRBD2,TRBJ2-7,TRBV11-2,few,CASSSRLADVYEQYF,TGTGCCAGCAGCTCTCGACTAGCTGATGTCTACGAGCAGTACTTC
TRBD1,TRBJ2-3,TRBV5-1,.,CASSPTGTDTQYF,TGCGCCAGCAGCCCGACAGGGACAGATACGCAGTATTTT
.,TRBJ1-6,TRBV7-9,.,CASSPGAGSPHSPLHF,TGTGCCAGCAGCCCCGGCGCTGGGTCGCCCCATTCACCCCTCCACTTT
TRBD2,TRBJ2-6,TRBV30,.,CAWSPWGGLGANVLTF,TGTGCCTGGAGTCCGTGGGGGGGACTTGGGGCCAACGTCCTGACTTTC
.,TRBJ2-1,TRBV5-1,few,CASSERGPSNYNEQFF,TGCGCCAGCTCCGAACGGGGGCCATCTAACTACAATGAGCAGTTCTTC
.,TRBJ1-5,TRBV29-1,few,CSVGLGYSNQPQHF,TGCAGCGTTGGGTTGGGTTATAGCAATCAGCCCCAGCATTTT
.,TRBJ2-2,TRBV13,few,CASSFTQGSPYTGELFF,TGTGCCAGCAGCTTCACCCAAGGATCCCCGTACACCGGGGAGCTGTTTTTT
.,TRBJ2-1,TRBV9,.,CASSVGSGSYNEQFF,TGTGCCAGCAGCGTAGGTTCAGGATCCTACAATGAGCAGTTCTTC
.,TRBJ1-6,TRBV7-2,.,CASTRMYAGDSPLHF,TGTGCCAGCACACGGATGTATGCCGGGGATTCACCCCTCCACTTT
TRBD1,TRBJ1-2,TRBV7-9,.,CASSLLIGTGNFANYGYTF,TGTGCCAGCAGCTTACTAATCGGGACAGGAAATTTCGCTAACTATGGCTACACCTTC
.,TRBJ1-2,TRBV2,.,CASSGDTPNYGYTF,TGTGCCAGCAGTGGGGACACCCCTAACTATGGCTACACCTTC
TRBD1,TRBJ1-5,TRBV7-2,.,CASSPDRGLQPQHF,TGTGCCAGCAGCCCGGACAGGGGGCTGCAGCCCCAGCATTTT
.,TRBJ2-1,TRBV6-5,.,CASSYRGRPSNEQFF,TGTGCCAGCAGTTATCGGGGCAGGCCCTCCAATGAGCAGTTCTTC
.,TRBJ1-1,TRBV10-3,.,CATLRTENTEAFF,TGTGCCACCCTGAGGACAGAGAACACTGAAGCTTTCTTT